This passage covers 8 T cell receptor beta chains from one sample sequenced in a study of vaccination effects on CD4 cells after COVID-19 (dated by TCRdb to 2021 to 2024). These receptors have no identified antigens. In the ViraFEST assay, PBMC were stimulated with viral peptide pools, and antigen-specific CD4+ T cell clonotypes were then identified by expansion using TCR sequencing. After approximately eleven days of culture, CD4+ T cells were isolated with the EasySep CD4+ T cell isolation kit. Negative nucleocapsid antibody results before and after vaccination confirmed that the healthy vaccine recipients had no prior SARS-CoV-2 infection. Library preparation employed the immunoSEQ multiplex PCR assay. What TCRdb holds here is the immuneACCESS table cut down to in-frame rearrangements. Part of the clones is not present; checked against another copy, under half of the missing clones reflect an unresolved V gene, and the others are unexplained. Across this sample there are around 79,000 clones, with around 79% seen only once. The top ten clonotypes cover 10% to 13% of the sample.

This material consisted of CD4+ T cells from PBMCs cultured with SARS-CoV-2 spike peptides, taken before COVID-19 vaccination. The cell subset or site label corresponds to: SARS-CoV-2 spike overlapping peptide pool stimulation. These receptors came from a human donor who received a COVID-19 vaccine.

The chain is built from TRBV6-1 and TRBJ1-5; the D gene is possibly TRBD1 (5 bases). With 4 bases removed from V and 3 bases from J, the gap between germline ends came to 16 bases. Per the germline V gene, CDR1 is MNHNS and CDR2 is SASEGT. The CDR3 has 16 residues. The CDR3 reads CASSGKDTHLNQPQHF. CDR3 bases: TGTGCCAGCAGTGGGAAGGACACTCACCTCAATCAGCCCCAGCATTTT.

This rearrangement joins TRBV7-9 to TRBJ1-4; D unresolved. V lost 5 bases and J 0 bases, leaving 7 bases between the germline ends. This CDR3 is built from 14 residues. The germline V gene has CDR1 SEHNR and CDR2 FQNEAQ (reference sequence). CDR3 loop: CASSHDATNEKLFF. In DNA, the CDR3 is TGTGCCAGCAGCCACGATGCAACTAATGAAAAACTGTTTTTT.

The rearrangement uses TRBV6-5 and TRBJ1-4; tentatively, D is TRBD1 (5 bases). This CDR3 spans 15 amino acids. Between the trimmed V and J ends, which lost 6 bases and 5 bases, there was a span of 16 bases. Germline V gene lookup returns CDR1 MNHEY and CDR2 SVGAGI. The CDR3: CASRNIDSINEKLFF. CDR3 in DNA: TGTGCCAGCAGGAACATCGACAGCATCAATGAAAAACTGTTTTTT.

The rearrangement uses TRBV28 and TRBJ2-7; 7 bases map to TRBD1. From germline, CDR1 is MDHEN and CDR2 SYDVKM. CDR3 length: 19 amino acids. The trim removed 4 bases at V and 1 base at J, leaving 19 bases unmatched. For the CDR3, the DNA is TGTGCCAGCAGTTCCCACCGGACAGGCCAAGGGTTGAAATCCTACGAGCAGTACGTC. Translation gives CASSSHRTGQGLKSYEQYV.

The CDR3 region is CASQQGSGNTIYF. CDR3 nucleotides: TGCGCCAGCCAACAGGGCTCTGGAAACACCATATATTTT. The genes are TRBV5-1 and TRBJ1-3; TRBD1 is a possible D gene (6 bases). From germline, CDR1 is SGHRS and CDR2 YFSETQ. The CDR3 contains 13 residues. The V end lost 7 bases, the J end lost 0 bases, and 8 bases lay between the germline ends.

CDR3 sequence: CASSRPNEKLFF. The CDR3 region has the DNA TGTGCCAGCTCCCGACCCAATGAAAAACTGTTTTTT. The chain is built from TRBV18 and TRBJ1-4; D is uncertain. The V gene's germline CDR1 is KGHSH and CDR2 LQKENI. The CDR3 loop spans 12 amino acids. V dropped 6 bases and J dropped 5 bases, with 7 bases sitting between them. Full variable domain (rest looked up from reference TRBV18 and TRBJ1-4): NAGVMQNPRHLVRRRGQEARLRCSPMKGHSHVYWYRQLPEEGLKFMVYLQKENIIDESGMPKERFSAEFPKEGPSILRIQQVVRGDSAAYFCASSRPNEKLFFGSGTQLSVL.

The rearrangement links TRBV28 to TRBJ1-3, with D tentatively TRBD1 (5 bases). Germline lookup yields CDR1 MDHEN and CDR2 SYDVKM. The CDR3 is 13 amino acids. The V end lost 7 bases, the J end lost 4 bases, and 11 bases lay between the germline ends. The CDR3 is CASTGTLGNTIYF. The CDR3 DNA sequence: TGTGCCAGCACCGGGACTTTAGGAAACACCATATATTTT.

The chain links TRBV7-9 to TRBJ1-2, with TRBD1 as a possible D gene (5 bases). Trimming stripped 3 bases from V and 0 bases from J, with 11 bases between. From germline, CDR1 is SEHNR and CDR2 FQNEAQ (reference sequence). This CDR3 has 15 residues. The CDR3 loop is CASSFGAEPNYGYTF. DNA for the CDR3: TGTGCCAGCAGCTTCGGGGCAGAACCTAACTATGGCTACACCTTC.